This T cell receptor beta chain was captured by sequencing in a study of T cell repertoires in cytomegalovirus infection. Study in general: Both CMV infection and a matching HLA type were indicated by public TCR beta signatures.

The table lists this clonotype with a few counts. Antigen unknown. Each CDR3 protein gets one entry after TCRdb re-called the reads with MiXCR. The sample records about 400,000 distinct CDR3 sequences, 15% to 20% being singletons. Germline-derived CDR1 and CDR2 are LNHDA and SQIVND (reference sequence). CDR3 length equals 15 residues. Trimming left V 4 bases short and J 3 bases short, with 16 bases between. Overall study results and limits: Dominating the ex vivo response were HLA-C-restricted CMV-specific TCR beta clonotypes.

The chain joins TRBV19 to TRBJ2-7, with D perhaps TRBD2 (7 bases). The TCR originated in a human donor in good health (CMV status not recorded). Some clones in this sample may be carry-over from other donors' samples. Sequenced input: PBMCs. In DNA form, the CDR3 reads TGTGCCAGTAGTACCAAACGCGGGGGCCTCTACGAGCAGTACTTC. Protein product: CASSTKRGGLYEQYF. The entire variable domain, with the rest obtained from reference TRBV19 and TRBJ2-7, is as follows: DGGITQSPKYLFRKEGQNVTLSCEQNLNHDAMYWYRQDPGQGLRLIYYSQIVNDFQKGDIAEGYSVSREKKESFPLTVTSAQKNPTAFYLCASSTKRGGLYEQYFGPGTRLTVT.